One sample yielded the 4 T cell receptor beta chains listed below, sequenced in a study of blood T cells in healthy people across ages. For the second PCR, which ran for 7 to 11 cycles, a sample-barcoded 5' primer and a J-beta primer mix were used. TCRdb re-analysed the 5' RACE reads in MiXCR, keeping a single row per CDR3 protein. Here the sample spans 800,000 or so distinct CDR3 sequences, 62% being singletons. The sample consisted of blood. These receptors were collected from a man aged 25 to 40 in good health.

The chain links TRBV6-1 to TRBJ2-1; 8 bases fit TRBD2. From germline, CDR1 is MNHNS and CDR2 SASEGT. The V and J ends lost 1 base and 10 bases, in that order; junction bases with no gene match: 15. CDR3 length: 17 amino acids. The CDR3 here is CASSEVGRTVRLAEQFF. Here the CDR3 DNA reads TGTGCCAGCAGTGAAGTGGGCCGGACGGTAAGACTAGCGGAGCAGTTCTTC.

This chain uses TRBV11-1 with TRBJ2-3; no clear D. Trimming shortened V by 4 bases and J by 4 bases, and 9 bases separated the two germline ends. Germline CDR1 is SGHAT and CDR2 is FQDESV (reference sequence). CDR3 length: 13 residues. CDR3 bases: TGTGCCAGCAGCTCGATTCAGCCAGATACGCAGTATTTT. Translation gives CASSSIQPDTQYF.

V usage is TRBV25-1 and J usage is TRBJ1-2; 7 nucleotides align to TRBD1. V shed 2 bases and J 7 bases; nucleotides not matched to a gene: 10. Per germline, CDR1 MGHDK and CDR2 SYGVNS. The length of the CDR3 is 15 residues. The CDR3, as DNA: TGTGCCAGCAGTGAAATTGCAGGGGGATTCACTGGCTACACCTTC. Encoded protein: CASSEIAGGFTGYTF.

This clonotype was counted ten times or more. The chain carries TRBV10-2 and TRBJ2-5, with 8 bases lining up with TRBD1. In germline, CDR1 is WSHSY, CDR2 SAAADI. The CDR3 is 15 amino acids. V was clipped by 8 bases and J by 2 bases; unmatched bases: 10. The CDR3 coding sequence is TGCGCCAGCGGATCCGGGACAGGCCCACAAGAGACCCAGTACTTC. Residues: CASGSGTGPQETQYF.